This T cell receptor (beta chain) was retrieved from a study of blood T cell repertoires in COVID-19. Study summary: Donors in the United States, Italy and Spain gave samples during acute or convalescent COVID-19. PBMCs, B-cell-depleted T cells, or T cells were the source of the cDNA or gDNA that made up the material.

The CDR3 contains 14 residues. Per germline, CDR1 SGHRS and CDR2 YFSETQ. The germline V and J ends were trimmed by 0 bases and 7 bases, with 8 bases remaining between them. In the original processing: Nucleated cell counts were estimated from reference gene primer amplification. Assay used: immunoSEQ multiplex PCR; TCRdb lists only in-frame clones, some missing. That table is the source of V, J and clone size, and D and trimming were worked out from the DNA. The sample includes over 85,000 clones, around nine tenths of them seen just once. This chain links TRBV5-1 with TRBJ1-6; D unresolved. The specimen sequenced was peripheral blood. The clonotype was recovered from a man in his fifties with active COVID-19. Written as DNA, the CDR3 is TGCGCCAGCAGCTTGGTCCAGGAAAATTCACCCCTCCACTTT. Its protein product is CASSLVQENSPLHF.